The source of this TCR beta chain is a study of regulatory dendritic cells for organ transplantation. As for the study in general: Regulatory dendritic cells were monocyte-derived, receiving vitamin D3 on days 0 and 4 and IL-10 on day 4. Broader study findings: Regulatory dendritic cells appeared to expand memory CD8+ clones less than mature ones. Naive T cells showed high diversity, memory cells less, memory CD8+ least.

Germline V gives CDR1 SGHVS, CDR2 FQNEAQ. The germline V and J ends were trimmed by 7 bases and 1 base, with 16 bases remaining between them. The CDR3 is 15 residues long. The assay was immunoSEQ multiplex PCR, and TCRdb's table has in-frame clones only and misses some. The sample consists of some 11,000 clones, 79% of them appearing once. With respect to this clone: No antigen is known for it.

CFSE-labeled sorted T cells met regulatory or mature dendritic cells for 5 to 6 days. Memory T cells were CD45RO+, naive were CD45RA+, sorted by FACS. The chain links TRBV7-8 to TRBJ1-1; D may be TRBD1 (5 bases). The source is a human donor in good health. Sequenced material: naive CD8+ T cells from blood cultured with regulatory dendritic cells. The subset: CD45RA+ naive T cells. CDR3 nucleotide sequence: TGTGCCAGCAACGCACCAGGCAGGGCGAACACTGAAGCTTTCTTT. This codes for CASNAPGRANTEAFF.